The subject of this entry is one TCR beta chain. This record belongs to a study of blood T cell repertoires in COVID-19. Turning to the study itself: Both acute and convalescent COVID-19 samples were obtained from the United States, Italy and Spain.

The germline V and J ends were trimmed by 9 bases and 4 bases, with 13 bases remaining between them. The CDR3 spans 13 residues. Germline V gene data show CDR1 as MDHEN and CDR2 as SYDVKM. Participant-given clinical history determined each cohort assignment. Before being deemed recovered, Cohort 3 donors had two negative PCRs, clearance, or symptom resolution. How the authors handled the data: Cell counts per sample came from amplifying reference gene primers. Repertoires were generated with immunoSEQ multiplex PCR, while TCRdb's copy carries only in-frame clones and drops some. V and J calls and clone size follow that table, whereas D and trimming were derived from the DNA. The sample includes 150,000 or so clones, about 80% seen only once; the top ten take more than 8.5%.

This clonotype originated in a man in his fifties or sixties who had recovered from COVID-19. Sequencing was performed on PBMCs or T cells enriched from blood (not recorded which). The V and J genes are TRBV28 and TRBJ1-5; maybe TRBD1 (5 bases). This CDR3 is CASRGGLNQPQHF. CDR3 in DNA: TGTGCCAGTCGGGGGGGGTTGAATCAGCCCCAGCATTTT.